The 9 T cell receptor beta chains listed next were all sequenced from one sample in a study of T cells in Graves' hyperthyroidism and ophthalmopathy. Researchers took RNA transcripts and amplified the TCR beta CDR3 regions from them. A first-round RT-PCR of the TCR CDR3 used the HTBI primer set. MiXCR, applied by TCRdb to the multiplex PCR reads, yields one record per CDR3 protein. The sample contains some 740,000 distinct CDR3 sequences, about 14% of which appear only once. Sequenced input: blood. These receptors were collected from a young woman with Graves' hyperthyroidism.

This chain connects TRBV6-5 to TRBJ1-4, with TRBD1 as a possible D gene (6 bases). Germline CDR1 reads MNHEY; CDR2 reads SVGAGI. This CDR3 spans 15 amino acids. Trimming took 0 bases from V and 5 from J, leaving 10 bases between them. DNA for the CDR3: TGTGCCAGCAGTTACTCGAGAGGGGGAAATGAAAAACTGTTTTTT. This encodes CASSYSRGGNEKLFF.

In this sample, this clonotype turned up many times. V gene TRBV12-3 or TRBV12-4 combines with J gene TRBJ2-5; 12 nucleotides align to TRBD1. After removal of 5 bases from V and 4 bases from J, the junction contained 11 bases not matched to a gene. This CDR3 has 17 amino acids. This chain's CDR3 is CASSPRGTGGGRETQYF. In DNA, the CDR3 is TGTGCCAGCAGTCCCAGGGGGACAGGGGGCGGGCGAGAGACCCAGTACTTC.

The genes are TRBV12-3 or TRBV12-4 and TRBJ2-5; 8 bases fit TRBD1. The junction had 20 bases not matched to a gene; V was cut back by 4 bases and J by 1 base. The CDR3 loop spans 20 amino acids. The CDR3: CASSYRGWQGATWGQETQYF. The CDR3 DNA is TGTGCCAGCAGTTACAGGGGTTGGCAGGGGGCGACGTGGGGCCAAGAGACCCAGTACTTC.

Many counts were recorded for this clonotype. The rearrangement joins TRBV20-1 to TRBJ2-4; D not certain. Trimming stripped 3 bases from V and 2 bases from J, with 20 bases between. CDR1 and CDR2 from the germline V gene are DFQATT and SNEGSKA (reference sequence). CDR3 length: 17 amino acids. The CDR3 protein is CSARSTLLAPTKNIQYF. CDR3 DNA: TGCAGTGCTAGGAGTACCCTCCTGGCCCCGACCAAAAACATTCAGTACTTC.

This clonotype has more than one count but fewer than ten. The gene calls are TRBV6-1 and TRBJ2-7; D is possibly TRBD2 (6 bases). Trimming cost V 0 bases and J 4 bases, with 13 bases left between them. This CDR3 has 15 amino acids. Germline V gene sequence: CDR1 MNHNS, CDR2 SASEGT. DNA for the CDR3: TGTGCCAGCAGTGAAGCAGTTAGCGCGGGGTACGAGCAGTACTTC. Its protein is CASSEAVSAGYEQYF.

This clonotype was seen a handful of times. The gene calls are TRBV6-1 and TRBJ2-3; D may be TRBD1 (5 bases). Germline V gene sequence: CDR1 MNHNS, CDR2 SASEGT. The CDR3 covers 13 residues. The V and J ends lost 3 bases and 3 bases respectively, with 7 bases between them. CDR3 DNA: TGTGCCAGCAGTGACAGGGTGACAGATACGCAGTATTTT. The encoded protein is CASSDRVTDTQYF.

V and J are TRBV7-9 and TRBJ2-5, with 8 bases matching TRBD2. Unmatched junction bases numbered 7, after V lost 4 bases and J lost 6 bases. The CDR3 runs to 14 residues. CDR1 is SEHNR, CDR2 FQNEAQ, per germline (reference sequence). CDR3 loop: CASSSGTSGKTQYF. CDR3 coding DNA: TGTGCCAGCAGCTCCGGGACTAGTGGGAAGACCCAGTACTTC.

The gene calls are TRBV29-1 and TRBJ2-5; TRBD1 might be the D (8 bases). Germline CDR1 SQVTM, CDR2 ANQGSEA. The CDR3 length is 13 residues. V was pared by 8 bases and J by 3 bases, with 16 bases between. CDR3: CSTGGGAEETQYF. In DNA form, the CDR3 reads TGCAGCACAGGGGGGGGAGCTGAAGAGACCCAGTACTTC.

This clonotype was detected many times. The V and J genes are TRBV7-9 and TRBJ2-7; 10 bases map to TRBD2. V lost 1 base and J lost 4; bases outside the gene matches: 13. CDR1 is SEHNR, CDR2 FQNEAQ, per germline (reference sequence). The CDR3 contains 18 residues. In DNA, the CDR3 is TGTGCCAGCAGCTTAGAGAAAAGCCAGCGGGAGGGCCGGTACGAGCAGTACTTC. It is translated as CASSLEKSQREGRYEQYF.